This is a list of T cell receptor delta chains from one sample in a study of gamma-delta T cells after stem cell transplantation. TCRdb redid the clone calls on the RT-PCR reads with CATT. The table lists about 1,600 delta-chain clones, roughly 8.2% of them singletons, with approximately 47% in the top ten. The sequenced material came from gamma-delta T cells. The receptors were sampled from a human donor. It is not recorded whose cells these are; they may come from a transplant donor. The CDR3 runs from the conserved cysteine through the conserved F or W.

CDR3	V	J
CACDLLGDITDKLIF	TRDV2	TRDJ1
CACDPVADWGIQFDKLIF	TRDV2	TRDJ1
CALGPHWRVYGKILGEMSYTDKLIF	TRDV1	TRDJ1
CACDTLLGDTTYTDKLIF	TRDV2	TRDJ1
CACDTVDVRGGFLDKLIF	TRDV2	TRDJ1
CALKATSLQLGDTSAWDTRQMFF	TRDV3	TRDJ3
CACDTLENTDKLIF	TRDV2	TRDJ1
CACDTVGTGGYVERGYTDKLIF	TRDV2	TRDJ1
CACDTAGGWSSWDTRQMFF	TRDV2	TRDJ3
CACDPLLGDRELIF	TRDV2	TRDJ1
CALGENEVRRAYWGTRGDKLIF	TRDV1	TRDJ1